The rows below give T cell receptor beta chains drawn from one sample of a study of shared clonotypes between healthy human individuals. Clones were read by immunoSEQ multiplex PCR, and TCRdb kept only the in-frame ones, dropping some. The sample has roughly 2,000,000 clones; around 96% are singletons. Sample: naive CD8+ T cells sorted from blood. The receptors shown here come from a man between 18 and 29 years old in good health. Each CDR3 is given with its conserved first and last residue. A D gene is named only where the DNA matches it firmly. Rows may omit the clone size; those that give it use once, few, many or a size class.

clone size	J gene	D gene	V gene	CDR3 DNA	CDR3 protein
-	TRBJ2-3	TRBD1	TRBV11-3	TGTGCCAGCAGTCAAACAGGGGAGTCGCAGTATTTT	CASSQTGESQYF
-	TRBJ1-4	TRBD1	TRBV4-1	TGCGCCAGCAGCCAATCGACAGGGTGGGGGTATAATGAAAAACTGTTTTTT	CASSQSTGWGYNEKLFF
-	TRBJ2-1	-	TRBV27	TGTGCCAGCAGTTTAAACCCTGGACTATACGAGCAGTTCTTC	CASSLNPGLYEQFF
-	TRBJ2-7	-	TRBV6-6	TGTGCCAGCAGCTTCGCGGGACATACCTACGAGCAGTACTTC	CASSFAGHTYEQYF
once	TRBJ1-5	TRBD1	TRBV2	TGTGCCAGCAGACCTCAGGGGGCCCAGCCCCAGCATTTT	CASRPQGAQPQHF
-	TRBJ1-2	-	TRBV30	TGTGCCTGGAGCGCAGGGCATCAAAGCTATGGCTACACCTTC	CAWSAGHQSYGYTF
once	TRBJ2-1	-	TRBV11-2	TGTGCCAGCAGCTTTGAGACTAGTGACAATGAGCAGTTCTTC	CASSFETSDNEQFF
once	TRBJ2-3	TRBD2	TRBV7-9	TGTGCCAGCAGCGAAGTAGCGGGGCCTAACACAGATACGCAGTATTTT	CASSEVAGPNTDTQYF
-	TRBJ2-1	-	TRBV5-6	TGTGCCAGCAGCCACGGCCAGGTCCGTTCTAGCTCCTACAATGAGCAGTTCTTC	CASSHGQVRSSSYNEQFF
-	TRBJ2-5	-	TRBV27	TGTGCCAGCAGTTTATATCCCCCCGCTATGGGGGCCCAATACGGGGAGACCCAGTACTTC	CASSLYPPAMGAQYGETQYF
once	TRBJ2-7	-	TRBV7-9	TGTGCCAGCAGCTTATCGGAGTCCTACGAGCAGTACTTC	CASSLSESYEQYF
-	TRBJ2-3	-	TRBV6-5	TGTGCCAGCAGGACGGCAGATACGCAGTATTTT	CASRTADTQYF
-	TRBJ2-7	TRBD2	TRBV4-3	TGCGCCAGCAGCCAAGGCCCAGCGGGAGATCCCTACGAGCAGTACTTC	CASSQGPAGDPYEQYF
-	TRBJ1-5	-	TRBV12-2	TGTGCAAGTCGCTTAGCTCAGCCCCAGCATTTT	CASRLAQPQHF
-	TRBJ1-2	TRBD1	TRBV2	TGTGCCAGCAGTCAGGGGGCGGAAGGCTACACCTTC	CASSQGAEGYTF
-	TRBJ2-3	-	TRBV7-9	TGTGCCAGCAGCTTAGACTGGCAGCCCTACACAGATACGCAGTATTTT	CASSLDWQPYTDTQYF
-	TRBJ2-7	TRBD1	TRBV6-5	TGTGCCAGCAGTTACTCGAGGACAGGGATCCCCTACGAGCAGTACTTC	CASSYSRTGIPYEQYF
-	TRBJ2-3	-	TRBV2	TGTGCCAGCAGCACAGATACGCAGTATTTT	CASSTDTQYF
-	TRBJ2-1	-	TRBV7-6	TGTGCCAGCAGCTTAGTGGGGGAAGGGTTGCGCAATGAGCAGTTCTTC	CASSLVGEGLRNEQFF
-	TRBJ2-7	-	TRBV10-2	TGCGCCATCCGGACAGAAACCTACGAGCAGTACTTC	CAIRTETYEQYF
-	TRBJ2-3	TRBD2	TRBV5-6	TGTGCCAGCACGGGGGGGCCGGATACGCAGTATTTT	CASTGGPDTQYF
-	TRBJ2-5	-	TRBV6-1	TGTGCCAGCATGCCGGGACTTCAAGAGACCCAGTACTTC	CASMPGLQETQYF
few	TRBJ1-1	-	TRBV7-9	TGTGCCAGCAGCGATGGGACGGCTGGACGGGTGGCTGAAGCTTTCTTT	CASSDGTAGRVAEAFF
-	TRBJ2-3	TRBD2	TRBV27	TGTGCCAGCAGTTTATTTACTAGCGGGGCAGCAGATACGCAGTATTTT	CASSLFTSGAADTQYF
-	TRBJ1-1	TRBD1	TRBV10-3	TGTGCCATCAGTGAGGTCCCAGGGGGTACGAACACTGAAGCTTTCTTT	CAISEVPGGTNTEAFF
once	TRBJ1-5	-	TRBV4-3	TGCGCCAGCGGCAGAAAGGTTATTAAAGGCAATCAGCCCCAGCATTTT	CASGRKVIKGNQPQHF
-	TRBJ2-7	TRBD1	TRBV7-9	TGTGCCAGCAGCCGTCTTACAGGGGGCGAGCAGTACTTC	CASSRLTGGEQYF
-	TRBJ2-7	-	TRBV4-1	TGCGCCAGCAGCCAAGCGCCGGAGAGCTACGAGCAGTACTTC	CASSQAPESYEQYF
-	TRBJ2-2	-	TRBV2	TGTGCCAGCAGTTTTGCGTTTGCGGGACCCGAGGCCGGGGAGCTGTTTTTT	CASSFAFAGPEAGELFF
-	TRBJ2-2	-	TRBV7-9	TGTGCCAGCAGCTTAGCGCTGTCCCCGGGGGAGCTGTTTTTT	CASSLALSPGELFF
few	TRBJ2-2	-	TRBV6-5	TGTGCCAGCAGTTACACGAACACCGGGGAGCTGTTTTTT	CASSYTNTGELFF
-	TRBJ1-4	-	TRBV12-5	TGTGCTAGTAGCAGGGAGAATGAAAAACTGTTTTTT	CASSRENEKLFF
-	TRBJ2-7	TRBD1	TRBV5-6	TGTGCCAGCAGCCTTGGGACAGGGAATTACGAGCAGTACTTC	CASSLGTGNYEQYF
-	TRBJ2-1	-	TRBV7-8	TGTGCCAGCTCCGGGGGGGACAGGGATTTCCTTGGGGAGCAGTTCTTC	CASSGGDRDFLGEQFF
-	TRBJ2-1	-	TRBV6-1	TGTGCCAGCAGTGAACCCCCGCCGGAGCAGTTCTTC	CASSEPPPEQFF